These 5 T cell receptor beta chains were all obtained from the same sample, sequenced in a study of cytomegalovirus exposure and HLA in healthy donors. The primer mix had 60 Vbeta and 13 Jbeta primers. TCRdb keeps only in-frame clones here, not all; method: immunoSEQ multiplex PCR. The sample has 100,000 to 150,000 clones; around 73% are singletons. Sequencing was carried out using PBMCs. These receptors all stem from a female donor in good health and CMV-seronegative.

The chain links TRBV7-2 to TRBJ1-6; tentative D call: TRBD1 (6 bases). Germline assignment: CDR1 SGHTA and CDR2 FQGNSA. V lost 1 base, J lost 10 bases, and 20 bases lay in between. The CDR3 length is 17 residues. The CDR3 DNA follows: TGTGCCAGCAGCTTAGGATGGTCAGGGGCCGGTAGGTCACCCCTCCACTTT. Protein sequence: CASSLGWSGAGRSPLHF.

This clone is a singleton in its sample. V usage is TRBV6-5 and J usage is TRBJ2-2, with 7 bases matching TRBD1. Germline V lookup: CDR1 MNHEY, CDR2 SVGAGI. The V segment lost 6 bases and the J segment 7 bases; nucleotides outside the gene matches: 8. This CDR3 region has 14 residues. The CDR3 loop is CASSPTGSRGELFF. For the CDR3, the DNA is TGTGCCAGCAGCCCGACAGGGTCTCGCGGGGAGCTGTTTTTT.

The V gene is TRBV5-5, the J gene TRBJ2-2; 10 bases line up with TRBD1. Trimming removed 0 bases from V and 4 bases from J; junction bases left unmatched: 3. CDR1 and CDR2 from the germline V gene are SGHKS and YYEKEE (reference sequence). This CDR3 spans 16 amino acids. CDR3: CASSLVWTGGTGELFF. Here the CDR3 DNA reads TGTGCCAGCAGCTTGGTTTGGACAGGGGGCACCGGGGAGCTGTTTTTT.

This chain connects TRBV4-2 to TRBJ2-7, with TRBD2 matching over 8 bases. The CDR3 has 14 residues. Trimming at V came to 3 bases and at J to 7 bases, leaving 8 bases not matched to a gene. Germline V CDR1 and CDR2: LGHNA, YNFKEQ. The CDR3 DNA is TGTGCCAGCAGCCACTCGGGAGGGCCGGGAGAGCAGTACTTC. Its protein product is CASSHSGGPGEQYF.

CDR3 in DNA: TGCGCCAGCAGCCCCCGAGCGGGACCAACTAATGAAAAACTGTTTTTT. This codes for CASSPRAGPTNEKLFF. The chain recombines TRBV4-1 with TRBJ1-4; tentative D call: TRBD1 (5 bases). Per the germline V gene, CDR1 is MGHRA and CDR2 is YSYEKL. Trimming cost V 4 bases and J 0 bases, with 12 bases left between them. CDR3 length: 16 residues.